Sequencing of this T cell receptor beta chain was carried out in a study of cytomegalovirus exposure and HLA in healthy donors. Background on the study: Earlier, 150 million to 200 million T cells were analyzed, and fewer than 120 million unique TCR beta sequences were found among them. General study findings and limits: Reports described diagnosis of cytomegalovirus status by the classifier as highly specific and sensitive.

With respect to this clone: The antigen is undetermined.

Germline V gene lookup returns CDR1 SNHLY and CDR2 FYNNEI. With V trimmed by 3 bases and J by 4 bases, 8 bases remained unmatched. The CDR3 covers 15 residues. With 60 Vbeta and 13 Jbeta primers, the PCR was carried out. Only in-frame clones appear in the TCRdb table, and some are missing; sequencing was by immunoSEQ multiplex PCR. Among around 200,000 clones listed, over 75% were seen once. The TCR sequence derives from a girl aged 2 to 9 in good health and CMV-seronegative. The sequenced sample consisted of PBMCs. J is TRBJ1-2 and V is TRBV2; 7 nucleotides agree with TRBD1. CDR3 loop: CASSDRTDRAYGYTF. The CDR3 DNA reads TGTGCCAGCAGTGACCGTACCGACAGGGCCTATGGCTACACCTTC.